A single sample gave rise to the 10 T cell receptor beta chains below, sequenced in a study of cytomegalovirus exposure and HLA in healthy donors. It was with 60 Vbeta and 13 Jbeta primers that the PCR ran. The method was immunoSEQ multiplex PCR; TCRdb's version includes in-frame clones alone and lacks a portion of them. The sample data list roughly 120,000 clones. Sequencing was performed on PBMCs. All receptors come from a man aged 30 to 45 in good health and CMV-seronegative.

The chain is built from TRBV5-1 and TRBJ1-2, with 9 positions matching TRBD1. Germline CDR1 SGHRS, CDR2 YFSETQ. V was pared by 5 bases and J by 0 bases, with 2 bases of the junction left unmatched. CDR3 length equals 14 residues. CDR3 protein: CASRGTGPNYGYTF. CDR3 sequence (DNA): TGCGCCAGCAGGGGGACAGGGCCTAACTATGGCTACACCTTC.

This sequence joins TRBV30 and TRBJ2-7; tentatively, D is TRBD2 (6 bases). This CDR3 is built from 14 residues. V gave up 5 bases and J gave up 5 bases, with 19 bases separating them. Looked up from germline, CDR1 is GTSNPN and CDR2 is SVGIG (reference sequence). CDR3 in amino acids: CAWAPGVGGHEQYF. CDR3 nucleotide sequence: TGTGCCTGGGCCCCGGGGGTAGGAGGCCACGAGCAGTACTTC.

The chain carries TRBV30 and TRBJ1-2; 10 nucleotides agree with TRBD1. CDR1 GTSNPN and CDR2 SVGIG come from the germline V gene (reference sequence). V lost 1 base, J lost 6 bases, and 8 bases stayed unmatched. This CDR3 has 15 amino acids. CDR3 protein: CAWSARQGAKDGYTF. The DNA for the CDR3 is TGTGCCTGGAGTGCCAGACAGGGGGCAAAGGATGGCTACACCTTC.

The chain combines TRBV11-3 with TRBJ2-6, with 8 bases aligning to TRBD1. Germline CDR1 is SGHNT and CDR2 is YENEEA. V gave up 4 bases and J gave up 4 bases; unmatched junction bases: 6. The CDR3 is 16 residues long. The CDR3 here is CASSSRTGTGANVLTF. CDR3 sequence (DNA): TGTGCCAGCAGCTCCCGGACAGGGACAGGGGCCAACGTCCTGACTTTC. The whole variable domain, remainder taken from reference TRBV11-3 and TRBJ2-6, is EAGVVQSPRYKIIEKKQPVAFWCNPISGHNTLYWYLQNLGQGPELLIRYENEEAVDDSQLPKDRFSAERLKGVDSTLKIQPAELGDSAVYLCASSSRTGTGANVLTFGAGSRLTVL.

V is TRBV10-3 and J is TRBJ2-5; perhaps TRBD1 as D (5 bases). Germline V gene data show CDR1 as ENHRY and CDR2 as SYGVKD. Trimming left V 5 bases short and J 0 bases short, with 13 bases between. This CDR3 spans 15 amino acids. CDR3 protein: CAISSIFRDQETQYF. Written as DNA, the CDR3 is TGTGCCATCAGTTCGATCTTCAGGGACCAAGAGACCCAGTACTTC.

The rearrangement uses TRBV4-1 and TRBJ1-2; D uncertain. The length of the CDR3 is 14 residues. Germline loops: CDR1 MGHRA, CDR2 YSYEKL. Trimming left V 5 bases short and J 7 bases short, with 17 bases between. CDR3 region: CASSTQTLNSGYTF. For the CDR3, the DNA is TGCGCCAGCAGCACGCAGACACTGAATAGTGGCTACACCTTC.

The J gene is TRBJ2-1, the V gene TRBV27; a possible D gene is TRBD2 (6 bases). The V end lost 4 bases, the J end lost 10 bases, and 20 bases lay between the germline ends. Germline V lookup: CDR1 MNHEY, CDR2 SMNVEV (reference sequence). The CDR3 spans 15 residues. CDR3 sequence reads: CASSWDSTGEGEQFF. For the CDR3, the DNA is TGTGCCAGCAGTTGGGATTCGACGGGGGAAGGGGAGCAGTTCTTC.

The rearrangement links TRBV5-4 to TRBJ2-2; D perhaps matches TRBD1 (6 bases). Germline CDR1 SGHNT, CDR2 YYREEE (reference sequence). The V end was cut by 4 bases, the J end by 7 bases, with 20 bases between. The CDR3 is 16 residues long. In nucleotides, the CDR3 is TGTGCCAGCAGCGTTTTCAGGGGTTCGGGGCACGGGGAGCTGTTTTTT. Its translation: CASSVFRGSGHGELFF.

The chain has TRBV7-3 and TRBJ1-4; D call uncertain. The CDR3 is 15 residues long. Trimming removed 7 bases at V and 0 bases at J, with 12 bases between. Germline lookup yields CDR1 SGHTA and CDR2 FQGTGA. The CDR3, as DNA: TGTGCCAGCATTCGGTGCGGAGCAACTAATGAAAAACTGTTTTTT. This translates into CASIRCGATNEKLFF.

The chain links TRBV23-1 to TRBJ1-5; no clear D gene. TRBV23-1 is filed as an ORF, its function uncertain. The CDR3 contains 16 residues. V was clipped by 2 bases and J by 2 bases, with 13 bases between them. CDR3 nucleotide sequence: TGCGCCAGCAGTCAACGTATATCTCGGTGCAATCAGCCCCAGCATTTT. This translates into CASSQRISRCNQPQHF.